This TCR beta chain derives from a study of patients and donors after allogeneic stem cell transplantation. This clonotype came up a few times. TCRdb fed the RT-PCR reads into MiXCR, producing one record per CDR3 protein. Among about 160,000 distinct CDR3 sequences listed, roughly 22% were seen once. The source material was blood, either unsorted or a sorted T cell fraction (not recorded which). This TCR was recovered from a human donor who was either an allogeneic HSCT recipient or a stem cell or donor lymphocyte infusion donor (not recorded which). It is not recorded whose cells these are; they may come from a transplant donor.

The CDR3 region is CSAISGKNTGELFF. The DNA of the CDR3 is TGCAGTGCTATAAGCGGGAAAAACACCGGGGAGCTGTTTTTT. The gene calls are TRBV20-1 and TRBJ2-2, with 7 bases aligning to TRBD2. V shed 4 bases, J shed 2 bases, and the junction held 4 bases outside the gene matches. In germline, CDR1 is DFQATT, CDR2 SNEGSKA (reference sequence). This CDR3 region has 14 residues.